This TCR beta chain was profiled in a study of regulatory T cells in long-lasting Graves disease. Study-wide background: Persistence in Graves' disease required over 5 years of antithyroid drugs plus positive TSH receptor antibodies. Study-wide results and caveats: TRBV28, TRBJ1-2 and TRBJ2-5 emerged as the favored segments in persistent disease.

Time point of the sample: persistent/refractory GD, antithyroid drugs over 5 years with positive TRAb. PBMC-extracted RNA yielded the TCR library. EDTA tubes collected nine milliliters of peripheral blood. In building TCR beta libraries, iRepertoire HTBI primers were used together with Arm-PCR of CDR3 regions. The authors' processing: Some 60 TRBV and about 14 TRBJ segments were identified across samples. TCRdb redid the calling of the multiplex PCR reads with MiXCR, one entry per CDR3 protein. TCRdb assigned the V and J calls; the authors' analysis was not used. Seen here are 400,000 to 600,000 distinct CDR3 sequences, 20% to 25% observed once, and the top ten hold over 6%. CDR1 and CDR2 (germline): MNHEY, SVGEGT. This CDR3 region has 14 residues. V was clipped by 5 bases and J by 0 bases, with 9 bases between them. Note on this clonotype: Its target is unknown.

The starting material was peripheral blood mononuclear cells (PBMCs), obtained when the disease was refractory, from a patient treated with antithyroid drugs. This rearrangement joins TRBV6-2 or TRBV6-3 to TRBJ2-3; D may be TRBD1 (6 bases). This receptor was taken from a female donor with Graves disease. In nucleotides, the CDR3 is TGTGCCAGCAGTAGGACAGCTAGCACAGATACGCAGTATTTT. Protein: CASSRTASTDTQYF.